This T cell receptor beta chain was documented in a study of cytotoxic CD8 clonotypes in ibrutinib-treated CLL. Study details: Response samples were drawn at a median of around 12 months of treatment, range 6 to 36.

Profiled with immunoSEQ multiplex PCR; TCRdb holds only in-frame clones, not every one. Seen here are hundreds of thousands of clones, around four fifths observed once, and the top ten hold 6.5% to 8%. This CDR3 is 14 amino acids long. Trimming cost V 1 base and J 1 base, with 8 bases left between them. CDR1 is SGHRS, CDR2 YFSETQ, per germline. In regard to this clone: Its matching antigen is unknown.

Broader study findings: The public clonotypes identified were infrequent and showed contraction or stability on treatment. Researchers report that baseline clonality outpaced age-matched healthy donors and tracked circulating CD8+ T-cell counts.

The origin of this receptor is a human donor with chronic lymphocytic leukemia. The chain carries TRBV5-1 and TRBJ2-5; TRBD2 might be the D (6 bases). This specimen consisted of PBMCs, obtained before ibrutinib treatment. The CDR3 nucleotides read TGCGCCAGCAGCTTGACTAGCAGCCAAGAGACCCAGTACTTC. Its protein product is CASSLTSSQETQYF.